The 20 T cell receptor beta chains presented below share a single source sample, sequenced in a study of blood T cells in healthy people across ages. Sample-barcoded 5' priming and a J-beta primer mix drove a second PCR of roughly 6 to 12 cycles. Via MiXCR, TCRdb re-called the 5' RACE reads, giving one row per CDR3 protein. The repertoire holds 1.5 million to 2 million distinct CDR3 sequences, with approximately 28% as singletons. Sequencing was performed on blood. These receptors all come from a woman aged 25 to 39 in good health.

The rearrangement joins TRBV5-6 to TRBJ1-2; weak D call: TRBD1 (5 bases). This CDR3 has 14 residues. Germline lookup yields CDR1 SGHDT and CDR2 YYEEEE. V was clipped by 4 bases and J by 3 bases, with 13 bases between them. The CDR3: CASSPLGAHYGYTF. CDR3 in DNA: TGTGCCAGCAGCCCGCTCGGGGCCCACTATGGCTACACCTTC. The full variable domain, with the rest looked up from reference TRBV5-6 and TRBJ1-2, is DAGVTQSPTHLIKTRGQQVTLRCSPKSGHDTVSWYQQALGQGPQFIFQYYEEEERQRGNFPDRFSGHQFPNYSSELNVNALLLGDSALYLCASSPLGAHYGYTFGSGTRLTVV.

This clonotype came up many times. V and J are TRBV5-1 and TRBJ2-3; no firm D call. V lost 2 bases and J 5 bases, leaving 9 bases between the germline ends. The CDR3 spans 13 residues. Per the germline V gene, CDR1 is SGHRS and CDR2 is YFSETQ. For the CDR3, the DNA is TGCGCCAGCAGCTTAGAGCGAGTAGATACGCAGTATTTT. Its protein is CASSLERVDTQYF.

A few counts support this clonotype. V and J are TRBV5-6 and TRBJ2-7; 8 nucleotides agree with TRBD1. This CDR3 spans 14 amino acids. Trimming removed 4 bases from V and 1 base from J; junction bases left unmatched: 4. Germline V gene data show CDR1 as SGHDT and CDR2 as YYEEEE. The CDR3 is CASSQGAQSYEQYF. The CDR3 bases are TGTGCCAGCAGCCAGGGGGCCCAATCCTACGAGCAGTACTTC.

The chain has TRBV7-2 and TRBJ1-1; unclear D gene. V was cut by 5 bases and J by 4 bases, with 8 bases left in between. The CDR3 runs 12 residues. Germline-derived CDR1 and CDR2 are SGHTA and FQGNSA. The CDR3 loop is CASSLEPTEAFF. CDR3 nucleotide sequence: TGTGCCAGCAGCCTCGAGCCCACTGAAGCTTTCTTT. The variable domain in full, with the rest retrieved from reference TRBV7-2 and TRBJ1-1, is GAGVSQSPSNKVTEKGKDVELRCDPISGHTALYWYRQSLGQGLEFLIYFQGNSAPDKSGLPSDRFSAERTGGSVSTLTIQRTQQEDSAVYLCASSLEPTEAFFGQGTRLTVV.

This clonotype was counted ten times or more. The V call is TRBV10-3, the J call TRBJ2-7; D not certain. V lost 6 bases and J lost 2, with 14 bases in between. The CDR3 is 14 residues long. Germline V CDR1 and CDR2: ENHRY, SYGVKD. CDR3 DNA: TGTGCCATCAGAGTATCGGACCAAACCTACGAGCAGTACTTC. It specifies CAIRVSDQTYEQYF.

This chain connects TRBV4-3 to TRBJ2-7; 7 nucleotides line up with TRBD1. After removal of 1 base from V and 2 bases from J, the junction contained 5 bases not matched to a gene. Germline V gives CDR1 LGHNA, CDR2 YSLEER. The CDR3 runs 15 residues. The DNA for the CDR3 is TGCGCCAGCAGCCAAGGAGTGACAGGGACCTACGAGCAGTACTTC. This sequence encodes CASSQGVTGTYEQYF.

This clonotype was detected only a few times. The J gene is TRBJ1-6, the V gene TRBV20-1; D ambiguous. Trimming removed 5 bases from V and 10 bases from J, with 15 bases in between. Germline V gives CDR1 DFQATT, CDR2 SNEGSKA (reference sequence). The CDR3 contains 13 residues. The CDR3 loop is CSAHPASGSPLHF. CDR3 DNA sequence: TGCAGTGCTCACCCGGCTAGTGGCTCACCCCTCCACTTT.

Concerning this clonotype: At one of its ends the junction is not consistent with the germline gene, which may arise from a read error. The rearrangement uses TRBV20-1 and TRBJ1-2; D may be TRBD1 (6 bases). Germline V gene data show CDR1 as DFQATT and CDR2 as SNEGSKA (reference sequence). This CDR3 spans 11 amino acids. This chain's CDR3 is CSARQGNGYAF. DNA of the CDR3: TGCAGTGCTAGGCAGGGGAATGGCTACGCCTTC.

The chain has TRBV7-3 and TRBJ2-5, with D perhaps matching TRBD1 (6 bases). The CDR3 consists of 15 residues. Germline V lookup: CDR1 SGHTA, CDR2 FQGTGA. The ends were cut back, 5 bases at V and 1 base at J, with 14 bases in the middle. The CDR3 DNA is TGTGCCAGCAGCAACCCCCGGGACATCCAAGAGACCCAGTACTTC. It is translated as CASSNPRDIQETQYF.

This clonotype was counted many times. CDR3 in DNA: TGCGCCAGCAGTGATGAGGAACGAGGTGGCGAGCAGTACTTC. Translating gives CASSDEERGGEQYF. J is TRBJ2-7 and V is TRBV10-1; unclear D gene. CDR3 length equals 14 residues. V was pared by 3 bases and J by 6 bases, with 15 bases between. The germline V gene has CDR1 WNHNN and CDR2 SYGVQD (reference sequence).

This clonotype was detected a few times. The chain employs TRBV5-6 and TRBJ1-5, with D hard to call. Between the trimmed V and J ends, which lost 4 bases and 5 bases, there was a span of 10 bases. Looked up from germline, CDR1 is SGHDT and CDR2 is YYEEEE. The CDR3 extends over 13 amino acids. CDR3 nucleotide sequence: TGTGCCAGCAGCCGGGCTGCGGATCAGCCCCAGCATTTT. Residues: CASSRAADQPQHF.

The chain employs TRBV7-2 and TRBJ1-2; perhaps TRBD1 as D (6 bases). This CDR3 is built from 17 residues. Germline assignment: CDR1 SGHTA and CDR2 FQGNSA. Trimming took off 4 bases at V and 7 bases at J, with 25 bases between the two ends. This chain's CDR3 is CASSSQAGGGGAFGYTF. CDR3 nucleotide sequence: TGTGCCAGCAGCTCCCAGGCGGGAGGCGGGGGCGCTTTTGGCTACACCTTC. Supplemented by reference TRBV7-2 and TRBJ1-2, the full variable domain reads GAGVSQSPSNKVTEKGKDVELRCDPISGHTALYWYRQSLGQGLEFLIYFQGNSAPDKSGLPSDRFSAERTGGSVSTLTIQRTQQEDSAVYLCASSSQAGGGGAFGYTFGSGTRLTVV.

This clonotype has only a few counts. J is TRBJ1-2 and V is TRBV5-6; 8 bases are shared with TRBD1. The CDR3 spans 15 residues. CDR1 and CDR2 (germline): SGHDT, YYEEEE. The J segment lost 2 bases and the V segment lost 0 bases, leaving 3 bases of the junction unmatched. The CDR3 reads CASSLGDRLNYGYTF. As DNA, the CDR3 is TGTGCCAGCAGCTTGGGGGACAGGCTAAACTATGGCTACACCTTC.

Comment on this clonotype: A read error may explain this, as a much larger clone is one base away. The J gene is TRBJ1-6, the V gene TRBV5-6; tentative D call: TRBD1 (5 bases). The CDR3 is made up of 15 amino acids. Germline CDR1 SGHDT, CDR2 YYEEEE. The CDR3 loop is CASSLMGPYNSSLHF. The CDR3, as DNA: TGTGCCAGCAGCTTGATGGGACCGTATAATTCATCCCTCCACTTT.

In its sample, this clonotype was seen many times. CDR3 in DNA: TGTGCCAGCAGCCCCCAATACGCGGAGACCCAGTACTTC. Translated, it gives CASSPQYAETQYF. This chain links TRBV14 with TRBJ2-5; D gene ambiguous. CDR3 length: 13 amino acids. V shed 4 bases and J shed 5 bases, with 11 bases lying between them. CDR1 and CDR2 (germline): SGHDN, FVKESK.

The chain has TRBV7-9 and TRBJ2-5; TRBD1 agrees at 11 bases. Matching the DNA end better, TRBJ2-7 makes the J call doubtful. CDR1 SEHNR and CDR2 FQNEAQ come from the germline V gene (reference sequence). CDR3 length equals 15 residues. The CDR3: CASSLGGQGAAEQYF. CDR3 DNA sequence: TGTGCCAGCAGCTTAGGTGGACAGGGGGCGGCCGAGCAGTACTTC.

The rearrangement uses TRBV7-9 and TRBJ1-2; D is undetermined. V was trimmed by 5 bases and J by 7 bases, leaving 14 bases between them. Germline CDR1 is SEHNR and CDR2 is FQNEAQ (reference sequence). The CDR3 is made up of 13 amino acids. CDR3 nucleotide sequence: TGTGCCAGCAGCCCCTCGCCGCCCTGTGGCTACACCTTC. Translation gives CASSPSPPCGYTF.

This clonotype was detected ten times or more. The genes are TRBV18 and TRBJ2-5; D is ambiguous. The length of the CDR3 is 13 residues. From germline, CDR1 is KGHSH and CDR2 LQKENI. V was pared by 6 bases and J by 1 base, with 9 bases between. In DNA, the CDR3 is TGTGCCAGCTCGCCCGACCTCCAAGAGACCCAGTACTTC. Protein: CASSPDLQETQYF.

The genes are TRBV10-3 and TRBJ2-3; D is uncertain. CDR1 is ENHRY and CDR2 is SYGVKD in the germline V gene. V gave up 8 bases and J gave up 0 bases, with 15 bases separating them. The CDR3 sequence is 15 residues long. The CDR3 loop reads CAIAGPPQSTDTQYF. In DNA, the CDR3 is TGTGCCATCGCAGGACCTCCCCAAAGCACAGATACGCAGTATTTT.

This clonotype was seen more than once but under ten times. The chain has TRBV5-5 and TRBJ1-2; D not resolved. Trimming removed 2 bases from V and 6 bases from J, with 8 bases in between. CDR3 length: 12 amino acids. CDR1 is SGHKS and CDR2 is YYEKEE in the germline V gene (reference sequence). The CDR3 nucleotides read TGTGCCAGCAGCTTCTTCGGGGATGGCTACACCTTC. Translation: CASSFFGDGYTF.